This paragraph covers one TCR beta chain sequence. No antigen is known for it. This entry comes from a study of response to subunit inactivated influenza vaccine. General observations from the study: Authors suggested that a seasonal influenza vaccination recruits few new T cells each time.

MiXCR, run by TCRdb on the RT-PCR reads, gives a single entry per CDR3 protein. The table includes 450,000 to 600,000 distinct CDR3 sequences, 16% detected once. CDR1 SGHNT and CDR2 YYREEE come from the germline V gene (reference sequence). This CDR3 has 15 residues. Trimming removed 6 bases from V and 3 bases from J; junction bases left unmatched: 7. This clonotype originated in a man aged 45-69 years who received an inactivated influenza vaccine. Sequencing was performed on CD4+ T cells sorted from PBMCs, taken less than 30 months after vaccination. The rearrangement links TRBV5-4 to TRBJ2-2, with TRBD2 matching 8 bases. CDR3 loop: CASKQSSGYTGELFF. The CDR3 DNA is TGTGCCAGCAAACAATCTAGCGGGTACACCGGGGAGCTGTTTTTT.